This T cell receptor (beta chain) appears in the sequencing data of a study of cytomegalovirus exposure and HLA in healthy donors. Findings of the study overall: Researchers reported in a later analysis that a missense DCLRE1C variant was tied to TCR beta V- and J-gene trimming.

The PCR was carried out with 60 Vbeta primers and 13 Jbeta primers. Produced via immunoSEQ multiplex PCR; TCRdb's table is partial and in-frame only. The data show some 150,000 clones, roughly 82% seen once. This clone is a singleton in its sample. Its antigen is as yet unknown. Germline CDR1 MDHEN, CDR2 SYDVKM. This CDR3 region has 15 residues. With 4 bases clipped from V and 4 bases from J, the junction kept 9 bases outside the gene matches. The chain couples TRBV28 to TRBJ2-7, with 8 bases matching TRBD2. The sequenced material came from PBMCs. This clonotype originated in a woman between 25 and 40 years old in good health and CMV-seronegative. CDR3 protein: CASSYGRGKRYEQYF. Written as DNA, the CDR3 is TGTGCCAGCAGTTACGGGAGGGGGAAGCGTTACGAGCAGTACTTC.